The rows below give T cell receptor beta chains drawn from one sample of a study of cytomegalovirus exposure and HLA in healthy donors. Sequencing was performed with immunoSEQ multiplex PCR; in TCRdb, only in-frame clones are kept and a portion is missing. The repertoire holds some 130,000 clones, with approximately 80% as singletons. The sequenced material came from PBMCs. The receptor set was obtained from a male donor in good health and CMV-seropositive. CDR3s include the opening cysteine and the closing phenylalanine or tryptophan. D genes are given only for firm matches. Clone size appears in some rows only: once, few, many, or a class for an expanded clone.

D gene	V gene	CDR3 length	clone size	J gene	CDR3 protein	CDR3 DNA
TRBD2	TRBV7-3	15	once	TRBJ2-1	CASSLGTSGSNEQFF	TGTGCCAGCAGCCTCGGGACTAGCGGGAGTAATGAGCAGTTCTTC
.	TRBV2	15	.	TRBJ2-3	CASSERLTSTDTQYF	TGTGCCAGCAGTGAGCGTCTTACTAGCACAGATACGCAGTATTTT
TRBD1	TRBV2	14	.	TRBJ1-4	CASHLRQGVGKLFF	TGTGCCAGCCATTTGAGACAGGGGGTGGGAAAACTGTTTTTT
TRBD1	TRBV5-4	15	.	TRBJ1-3	CASSSRTGAGNTIYF	TGTGCCAGCAGCTCACGGACAGGGGCTGGAAACACCATATATTTT
.	TRBV6-6	16	.	TRBJ2-6	CASSYSTEGGANGLTF	TGTGCCAGCAGTTACTCGACGGAAGGTGGGGCCAACGGCCTGACTTTC
.	TRBV28	15	.	TRBJ1-4	CASSSEGGRDEKLFF	TGTGCCAGCAGCTCAGAAGGGGGAAGGGATGAAAAACTGTTTTTT
TRBD2	TRBV7-3	16	.	TRBJ2-1	CASSRVAGVEGNEQFF	TGTGCCAGCAGCCGCGTAGCGGGAGTTGAAGGCAATGAGCAGTTCTTC
.	TRBV6-5	15	.	TRBJ1-1	CASSPPTGHRSEAFF	TGTGCCAGCAGTCCTCCGACAGGCCACAGATCTGAAGCTTTCTTT
TRBD1	TRBV6-5	15	.	TRBJ1-1	CASSYEWTGGTEAFF	TGTGCCAGCAGTTACGAGTGGACAGGGGGCACTGAAGCTTTCTTT
TRBD2	TRBV7-9	14	few	TRBJ2-5	CASSIAGGRETQYF	TGTGCCAGCAGCATAGCGGGGGGGCGTGAGACCCAGTACTTC
TRBD2	TRBV5-4	15	.	TRBJ2-7	CASSSRAGWRYEQYF	TGTGCCAGCAGTTCCAGAGCGGGGTGGCGGTACGAGCAGTACTTC
TRBD2	TRBV19	15	.	TRBJ2-3	CASSIGSGRGDTQYF	TGTGCCAGTAGTATAGGTAGCGGGAGAGGAGATACGCAGTATTTT
.	TRBV28	14	.	TRBJ2-5	CASISVGVGETQYF	TGTGCCAGCATCTCTGTCGGGGTGGGAGAGACCCAGTACTTC
.	TRBV2	13	.	TRBJ1-4	CASRQGSLEKLFF	TGTGCCAGCAGACAGGGTTCACTTGAAAAACTGTTTTTT
.	TRBV29-1	12	.	TRBJ2-7	CSVEQISYEQYF	TGCAGCGTTGAACAGATCTCCTACGAGCAGTACTTC
TRBD2	TRBV7-9	14	.	TRBJ2-2	CASSPGLQTGELFF	TGTGCCAGCAGCCCGGGACTACAAACCGGGGAGCTGTTTTTT
.	TRBV15	15	.	TRBJ2-7	CATSSQDKSSYEQYF	TGTGCCACCAGCAGCCAGGACAAGAGCTCCTACGAGCAGTACTTC
.	TRBV6-5	14	.	TRBJ1-1	CASSYSGRRTEAFF	TGTGCCAGCAGTTACTCAGGCAGGAGGACTGAAGCTTTCTTT
.	TRBV7-2	16	few	TRBJ1-3	CASSLASAGPGNTIYF	TGTGCCAGCAGCTTAGCTTCGGCAGGGCCTGGAAACACCATATATTTT
TRBD1	TRBV7-9	16	.	TRBJ2-7	CASSLLGGQGAYEQYF	TGTGCCAGCAGCTTATTGGGAGGACAGGGGGCATACGAGCAGTACTTC
.	TRBV7-8	15	.	TRBJ1-6	CASSLVPGQGSPLHF	TGTGCCAGCAGCTTAGTGCCAGGCCAGGGTTCACCCCTCCACTTT
TRBD2	TRBV2	16	.	TRBJ2-7	CASRGLAVLSSYEQYF	TGTGCCAGCAGGGGACTAGCGGTCTTGAGCTCCTACGAGCAGTACTTC
TRBD1	TRBV28	15	.	TRBJ2-7	CASSLLGDRVYEQYF	TGTGCCAGCAGTTTATTAGGAGACAGGGTATACGAGCAGTACTTC
.	TRBV10-3	15	few	TRBJ1-2	CAITLGVGGVNGYTF	TGTGCCATCACCCTCGGAGTGGGGGGGGTAAACGGCTACACCTTC
TRBD2	TRBV5-4	14	.	TRBJ2-3	CASRGGGSTDTQYF	TGTGCCAGCAGGGGCGGGGGGTCCACAGATACGCAGTATTTT
.	TRBV5-4	16	few	TRBJ1-2	CASSPLQGLSNYGYTF	TGTGCCAGCAGCCCACTTCAGGGGCTATCTAACTATGGCTACACCTTC
.	TRBV6-6	13	few	TRBJ1-4	CASSYESNEKLFF	TGTGCCAGCAGTTACGAGAGTAATGAAAAACTGTTTTTT
.	TRBV5-6	18	.	TRBJ2-6	CASIKYRRELSGANGLTF	TGTGCCAGCATCAAGTACAGGAGAGAATTGTCTGGGGCCAACGGCCTGACTTTC
TRBD1	TRBV19	16	.	TRBJ1-5	CASSIPRDRGNQPQHF	TGTGCCAGTAGTATCCCCCGGGACAGGGGCAATCAGCCCCAGCATTTT
.	TRBV2	15	.	TRBJ2-6	CASSESGAGANGLTF	TGTGCCAGCAGTGAATCAGGGGCCGGGGCCAACGGCCTGACTTTC
TRBD2	TRBV27	15	.	TRBJ2-7	CASGDPSGSWYEQYF	TGTGCCAGCGGCGACCCTAGCGGGAGCTGGTACGAGCAGTACTTC
TRBD2	TRBV7-2	16	.	TRBJ2-7	CASSLGGSAMGFEQYF	TGTGCCAGCAGCTTAGGCGGGAGTGCCATGGGGTTCGAGCAGTACTTC
TRBD2	TRBV5-4	15	.	TRBJ2-1	CASSPLRGADNEQFF	TGTGCCAGCAGCCCTTTGCGGGGGGCCGACAATGAGCAGTTCTTC
.	TRBV23-1	15	.	TRBJ1-1	CASSPKTALNTEAFF	TGCGCCAGCAGCCCCAAGACAGCACTGAACACTGAAGCTTTCTTT
.	TRBV11-2	16	.	TRBJ2-1	CASSLPPTSSYNEQFF	TGTGCCAGCAGCTTACCCCCCACAAGCTCCTACAATGAGCAGTTCTTC
TRBD2	TRBV29-1	15	.	TRBJ2-1	CSVESGTTSYNEQFF	TGCAGCGTTGAATCCGGGACTACCTCCTACAATGAGCAGTTCTTC
.	TRBV9	14	.	TRBJ1-2	CASSVSGITGGYTF	TGTGCCAGCAGCGTATCGGGGATCACGGGTGGCTACACCTTC
.	TRBV6-5	14	.	TRBJ1-5	CASSPSGGGQPQHF	TGTGCCAGCAGTCCCTCGGGTGGTGGTCAGCCCCAGCATTTT
TRBD2	TRBV4-2	17	.	TRBJ2-1	CASSQVIAGESTNEQFF	TGTGCCAGCAGCCAAGTAATTGCGGGAGAGAGTACTAATGAGCAGTTCTTC
TRBD1	TRBV6-5	15	.	TRBJ1-5	CASSRDRGSNQPQHF	TGTGCCAGCAGTAGGGACAGGGGAAGCAATCAGCCCCAGCATTTT
.	TRBV6-5	11	.	TRBJ1-2	CASSRGGGYTF	TGTGCCAGCAGTCGCGGGGGAGGCTACACCTTC
.	TRBV15	13	.	TRBJ2-5	CATSRDVLETQYF	TGTGCCACCAGCAGAGATGTACTAGAGACCCAGTACTTC
.	TRBV11-2	15	.	TRBJ1-1	CASSLGQAMNTEAFF	TGTGCCAGCAGCTTAGGGCAGGCAATGAACACTGAAGCTTTCTTT
.	TRBV6-4	16	.	TRBJ1-6	CASSAFGSSYNSPLHF	TGTGCCAGCAGTGCTTTTGGGAGCTCCTATAATTCACCCCTCCACTTT
TRBD1	TRBV28	16	.	TRBJ2-3	CASSLFGTGARDTQYF	TGTGCCAGCAGTTTATTTGGGACAGGGGCGAGGGATACGCAGTATTTT